This TCR beta chain comes out of a study of tumor-infiltrating lymphocytes in localized non-small cell lung cancer. General study findings and limits: Immunotypes IM1 and IM2 had similar TCR-derived T-cell fractions.

Notes on this clone: Its antigen is unidentified.

Trimming removed 7 bases from V and 8 bases from J, with 11 bases in between. In germline, CDR1 is MRHNA, CDR2 SNTAGT. The CDR3 is 11 residues long. The table came from immunoSEQ multiplex PCR; TCRdb's copy has only in-frame clones and leaves some out. The data hold about 21,000 clones, with about 80% observed a single time. The V and J genes are TRBV6-4 and TRBJ1-2, with D perhaps TRBD1 (6 bases). This TCR was recovered from a human donor with non-small cell lung cancer. Sequencing used lung tumor tissue. The CDR3 spells CASTDGGGYTF. CDR3 DNA: TGTGCCAGCACCGACGGGGGCGGCTACACCTTC.